A selection of T cell receptor beta chains follows, all from one sample in a study of T cells in Graves' hyperthyroidism and ophthalmopathy. TCRdb re-called the multiplex PCR reads with MiXCR, one entry per CDR3 protein. The sample has hundreds of thousands of distinct CDR3 sequences; around 46% are singletons. The sample consisted of peripheral blood or thyroid tissue (not recorded which). The receptor source for this set is a woman under 30 with Graves' hyperthyroidism. The CDR3 runs from the conserved cysteine through the conserved F or W. A D gene is named only where the DNA matches it firmly. The size entry is marked missing in some rows and otherwise reads once, few, many or a size class.

D	J	V	size	CDR3	DNA
TRBD2	TRBJ2-5	TRBV12-3/TRBV12-4	few	CASGTSSEETQYF	TGTGCCAGCGGGACTAGCTCCGAAGAGACCCAGTACTTC
-	TRBJ1-3	TRBV19	-	CASSIRDSGNTIYF	TGTGCCAGTAGTATTCGGGACTCTGGAAACACCATATATTTT
-	TRBJ1-2	TRBV6-5	-	CASSYRSGGSYTF	TGTGCCAGCAGTTACAGATCAGGAGGCAGCTACACCTTC
-	TRBJ2-5	TRBV7-9	few	CASSLQLASGVGQETQYF	TGTGCCAGCAGCCTCCAGTTAGCGTCGGGAGTGGGCCAAGAGACCCAGTACTTC
-	TRBJ1-2	TRBV9	-	CASSVGYQGGDYGYTF	TGTGCCAGCAGCGTGGGATACCAGGGAGGGGACTATGGCTACACCTTC
-	TRBJ2-7	TRBV7-9	many	CASSLAAGNYEQYF	TGTGCCAGCAGCTTAGCGGCAGGGAACTACGAGCAGTACTTC
TRBD2	TRBJ2-7	TRBV7-9	few	CASSPGLAGFSLEQYF	TGTGCCAGCAGCCCGGGACTAGCGGGATTCTCCCTCGAGCAGTACTTC
-	TRBJ1-2	TRBV19	many	CASSIFGYGYTF	TGTGCCAGTAGTATCTTTGGGTATGGCTACACCTTC
-	TRBJ1-4	TRBV20-1	few	CRDSTNEKLFF	TGCAGGGATTCTACTAATGAAAAACTGTTTTTT
-	TRBJ1-1	TRBV7-9	-	CASSPLGYTEAFF	TGTGCCAGCAGCCCTTTAGGGTATACTGAAGCTTTCTTT
-	TRBJ2-3	TRBV2	few	CASSVVGTDTQYF	TGTGCCAGCAGTGTGGTGGGCACAGATACGCAGTATTTT
TRBD2	TRBJ2-7	TRBV7-9	-	CAGMPTSGPYEQYF	TGTGCCGGCATGCCGACTAGCGGACCCTACGAGCAGTACTTC
-	TRBJ2-7	TRBV25-1	-	CASSEFWGPYEQYF	TGTGCCAGCAGTGAATTTTGGGGTCCCTACGAGCAGTACTTC
-	TRBJ2-7	TRBV7-9	many	CASSLQGQNEQYF	TGTGCCAGCAGCTTGCAGGGGCAAAACGAGCAGTACTTC
-	TRBJ1-2	TRBV24-1	many	CATSNEEYGYTF	TGTGCCACCAGTAATGAGGAGTATGGCTACACCTTC
TRBD1	TRBJ1-1	TRBV7-2	many	CASSQPGQGATFF	TGTGCCAGCAGCCAGCCGGGACAGGGTGCAACTTTCTTT
-	TRBJ1-5	TRBV15	-	CATSGTQGQNQPQHF	TGTGCCACCAGCGGCACGCAGGGCCAGAATCAGCCCCAGCATTTT
-	TRBJ1-1	TRBV14	-	CASSQDYGREAEAFF	TGTGCCAGCAGCCAAGATTACGGGCGTGAGGCTGAAGCTTTCTTT
-	TRBJ1-1	TRBV7-8	few	CASSEEGGLGTEAFF	TGTGCCAGCAGCGAAGAAGGGGGGCTGGGCACTGAAGCTTTCTTT
TRBD1	TRBJ1-2	TRBV29-1	-	CSGGTGYNYGYTF	TGCAGCGGTGGGACAGGTTATAACTATGGCTACACCTTC
-	TRBJ2-2	TRBV5-1	many	CASSLVGGELFF	TGCGCCAGCAGCTTGGTCGGCGGGGAGCTGTTTTTT
-	TRBJ2-7	TRBV12-3/TRBV12-4	-	CASSRSVLQGEQYF	TGTGCCAGCAGTAGATCCGTATTGCAAGGCGAGCAGTACTTC
-	TRBJ1-1	TRBV25-1	-	CASRGHRNTEAFF	TGTGCCAGCAGGGGACATCGGAACACTGAAGCTTTCTTT
-	TRBJ2-7	TRBV7-6	few	CASSLLGREQYF	TGTGCCAGCAGTCTCCTGGGGCGCGAGCAGTACTTC
-	TRBJ2-2	TRBV7-3	many	CASSLGQTGELFF	TGTGCCAGCAGCCTAGGACAGACCGGGGAGCTGTTTTTT
-	TRBJ2-7	TRBV10-3	-	CAISLSDSPNSYEQYF	TGTGCCATCAGTTTGAGCGACAGTCCGAACTCCTACGAGCAGTACTTC
TRBD2	TRBJ2-3	TRBV7-9	-	CASSRTSGRSIDTQYF	TGTGCCAGCAGTCGGACTAGCGGGAGGAGTATAGATACGCAGTATTTT
-	TRBJ2-2	TRBV5-1	-	CASAWWTGELFF	TGCGCCAGCGCTTGGTGGACCGGGGAGCTGTTTTTT